This note documents a single T cell receptor (beta chain) sequence. What it binds is not known. The sample belongs to a study of T cell responses to AZD1222 COVID-19 vaccine. Study findings and constraints: Females outnumbered males among donors, who were mostly white British; clonal diversity was possibly underestimated. Targets within unmutated variant regions were reportedly found for nearly half of spike-specific TCRs.

The table came from immunoSEQ multiplex PCR; TCRdb's copy has only in-frame clones and leaves some out. The sample has roughly 140,000 clones; more than 90% are singletons. CDR1 and CDR2 (germline): MDHEN, SYDVKM. Trimming shortened V by 3 bases and J by 4 bases, and 15 bases separated the two germline ends. The CDR3 spans 15 residues. Source: peripheral blood, taken 28 days after the second AZD1222 dose. The chain uses TRBV28 and TRBJ1-2; no firm D call. The sequence was collected from an adult who received the AZD1222 COVID-19 vaccine. The CDR3 DNA follows: TGTGCCAGCAGTTTGCTCACACGCGATCGCTATGGCTACACCTTC. Residues: CASSLLTRDRYGYTF.